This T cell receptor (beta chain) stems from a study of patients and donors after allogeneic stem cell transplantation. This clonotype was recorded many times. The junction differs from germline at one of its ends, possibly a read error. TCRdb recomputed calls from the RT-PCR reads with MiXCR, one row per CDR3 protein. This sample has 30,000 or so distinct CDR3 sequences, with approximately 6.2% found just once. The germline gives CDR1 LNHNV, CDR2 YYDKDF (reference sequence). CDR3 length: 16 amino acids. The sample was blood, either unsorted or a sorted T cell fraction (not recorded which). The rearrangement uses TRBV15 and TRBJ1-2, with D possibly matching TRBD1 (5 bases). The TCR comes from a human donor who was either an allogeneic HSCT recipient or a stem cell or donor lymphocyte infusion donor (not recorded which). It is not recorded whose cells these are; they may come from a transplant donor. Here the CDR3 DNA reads TGTGTCACCAGCCCAAAGGAGGGGATCTCTAACTATGGCTACACCTTC. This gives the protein CVTSPKEGISNYGYTF.